The clone carrying this T cell receptor (beta chain) occurred a few times. Its antigen is still unknown. TCRdb processed the RT-PCR reads anew with MiXCR; each CDR3 protein has one entry. The profile shows approximately 730,000 distinct CDR3 sequences, about 15% of them singletons. The data derive from a study of response to subunit inactivated influenza vaccine. Overall study results and limits: Each seasonal flu vaccination may recruit only limited new T cells, authors suggested.

The V end was cut by 2 bases, the J end by 4 bases, with 17 bases between. Germline lookup yields CDR1 ENHRY and CDR2 SYGVKD. The CDR3 has 17 amino acids. The receptor was isolated from a man in his fifties or sixties who received an inactivated influenza vaccine. This specimen consisted of PBMCs from blood, obtained approximately 15 days before vaccination. The rearrangement links TRBV10-3 to TRBJ2-2; D possibly matches TRBD1 or TRBD2 (5 bases each). CDR3 loop: CAISETGRGAGTGELFF. CDR3 nucleotides: TGTGCCATCAGTGAGACGGGCCGGGGCGCGGGCACCGGGGAGCTGTTTTTT.